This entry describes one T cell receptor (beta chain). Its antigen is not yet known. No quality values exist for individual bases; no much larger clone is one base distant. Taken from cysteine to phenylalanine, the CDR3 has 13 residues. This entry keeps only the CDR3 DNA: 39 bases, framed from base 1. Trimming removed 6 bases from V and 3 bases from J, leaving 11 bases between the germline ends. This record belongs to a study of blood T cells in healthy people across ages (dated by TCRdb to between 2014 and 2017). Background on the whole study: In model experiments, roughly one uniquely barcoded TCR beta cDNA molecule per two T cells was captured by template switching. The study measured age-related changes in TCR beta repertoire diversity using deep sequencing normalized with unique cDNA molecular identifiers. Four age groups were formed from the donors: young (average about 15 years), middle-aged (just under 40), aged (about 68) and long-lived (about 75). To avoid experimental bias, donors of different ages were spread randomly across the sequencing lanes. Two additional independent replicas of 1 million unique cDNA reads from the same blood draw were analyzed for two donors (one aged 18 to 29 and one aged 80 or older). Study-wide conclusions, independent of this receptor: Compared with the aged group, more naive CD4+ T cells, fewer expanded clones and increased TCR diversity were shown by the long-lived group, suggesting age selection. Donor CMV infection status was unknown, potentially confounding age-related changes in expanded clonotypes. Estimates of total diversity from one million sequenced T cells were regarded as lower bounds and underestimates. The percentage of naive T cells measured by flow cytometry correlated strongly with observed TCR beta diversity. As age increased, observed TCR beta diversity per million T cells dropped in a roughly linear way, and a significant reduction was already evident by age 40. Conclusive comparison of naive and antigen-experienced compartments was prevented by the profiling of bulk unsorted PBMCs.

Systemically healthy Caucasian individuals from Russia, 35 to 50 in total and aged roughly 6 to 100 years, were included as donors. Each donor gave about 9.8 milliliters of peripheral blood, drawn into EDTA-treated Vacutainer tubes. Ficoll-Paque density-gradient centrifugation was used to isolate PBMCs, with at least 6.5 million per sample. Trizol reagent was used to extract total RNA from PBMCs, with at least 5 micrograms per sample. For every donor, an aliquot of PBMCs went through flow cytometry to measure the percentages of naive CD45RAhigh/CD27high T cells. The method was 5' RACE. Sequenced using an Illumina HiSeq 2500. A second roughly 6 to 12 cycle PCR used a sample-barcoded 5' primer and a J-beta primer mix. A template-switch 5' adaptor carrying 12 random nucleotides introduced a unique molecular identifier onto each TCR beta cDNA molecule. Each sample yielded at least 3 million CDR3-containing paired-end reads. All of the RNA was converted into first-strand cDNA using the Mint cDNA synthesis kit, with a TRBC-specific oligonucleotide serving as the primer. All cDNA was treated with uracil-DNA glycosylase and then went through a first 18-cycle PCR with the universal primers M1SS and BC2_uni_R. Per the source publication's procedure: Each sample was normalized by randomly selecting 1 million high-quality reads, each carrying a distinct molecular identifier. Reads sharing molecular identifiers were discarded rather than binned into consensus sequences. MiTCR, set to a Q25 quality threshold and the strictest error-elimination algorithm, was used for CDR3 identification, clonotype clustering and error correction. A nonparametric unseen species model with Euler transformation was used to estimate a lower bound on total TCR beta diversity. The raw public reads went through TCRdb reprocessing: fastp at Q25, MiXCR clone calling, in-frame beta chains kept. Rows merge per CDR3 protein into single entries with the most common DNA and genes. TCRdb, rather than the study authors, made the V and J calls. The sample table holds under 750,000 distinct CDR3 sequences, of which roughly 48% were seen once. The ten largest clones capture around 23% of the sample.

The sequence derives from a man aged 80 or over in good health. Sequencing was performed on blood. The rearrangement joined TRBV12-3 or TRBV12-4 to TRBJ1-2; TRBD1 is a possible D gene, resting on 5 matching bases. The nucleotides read TGTGCCAGCAGGTCCGGGACTGACTATGGCTACACCTTC. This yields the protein CASRSGTDYGYTF.